This is a list of T cell receptor beta chains from one sample in a study of beta chain features in type 1 diabetes. Data came from immunoSEQ multiplex PCR; TCRdb stores just in-frame clones and leaves some out. The data contain nearly 700,000 clones, about an eighth of them singletons. The sequenced sample was naive CD4+ T cells from blood. The receptor set was obtained from a man aged 18 to 30 with type 1 diabetes. Both conserved end residues are part of each CDR3.

V gene: TRBV18; J gene: TRBJ2-1; CDR3 protein: CASSPRGDNEQFF
V gene: TRBV18; J gene: TRBJ1-1; CDR3 protein: CASSPNPGHLNTEAFF
V gene: TRBV11-3; J gene: TRBJ2-5; CDR3 protein: CASSYDGLAQETQYF
V gene: TRBV28; J gene: TRBJ1-2; CDR3 protein: CASSLGTGGTNYGYTF
V gene: TRBV11-3; J gene: TRBJ2-5; CDR3 protein: CASSLGLRRDEETQYF
V gene: TRBV13; J gene: TRBJ1-1; CDR3 protein: CASSLKFSEAFF
V gene: TRBV7-9; J gene: TRBJ2-1; CDR3 protein: CASSPIGAAYNEQFF
V gene: TRBV5-1; J gene: TRBJ2-5; CDR3 protein: CASSTGWDNQETQYF
V gene: TRBV28; J gene: TRBJ1-4; CDR3 protein: CASSLTTGATNEKLFF
V gene: TRBV23-1; J gene: TRBJ2-3; CDR3 protein: CASSHGWLPGDPGVNTQYF
V gene: TRBV11-3; J gene: TRBJ2-3; CDR3 protein: CASAGDLSTDTQYF
V gene: TRBV30; J gene: TRBJ2-7; CDR3 protein: CAWSVAGAYEQYF
V gene: TRBV11-3; J gene: TRBJ2-5; CDR3 protein: CASSFWGGQETQYF
V gene: TRBV6-5; J gene: TRBJ2-1; CDR3 protein: CASRWIGTGINEQFF
V gene: TRBV6-5; J gene: TRBJ1-4; CDR3 protein: CASSYGTGKKLFF
V gene: TRBV6-6; J gene: TRBJ2-5; CDR3 protein: CASSLPGQGETQYF
V gene: TRBV5-6; J gene: TRBJ2-2; CDR3 protein: CASNGLAGSPGTGELFF
V gene: TRBV30; J gene: TRBJ1-1; CDR3 protein: CAWSSAPAPAFF
V gene: TRBV6-6; J gene: TRBJ2-5; CDR3 protein: CASSSYLAGGGETQYF
V gene: TRBV28; J gene: TRBJ1-6; CDR3 protein: CASSLGQLSSPLHF
V gene: TRBV13; J gene: TRBJ2-7; CDR3 protein: CASSPPSRDEQYF
V gene: TRBV7-9; J gene: TRBJ1-4; CDR3 protein: CASSRSQGYEKLFF
V gene: TRBV5-6; J gene: TRBJ2-5; CDR3 protein: CASKELQSQPWAETQYF
V gene: TRBV5-1; J gene: TRBJ2-1; CDR3 protein: CASSLFASGREQFF
V gene: TRBV6-5; J gene: TRBJ2-5; CDR3 protein: CASSYRGETQYF
V gene: TRBV15; J gene: TRBJ2-1; CDR3 protein: CATWRGPENEQFF
V gene: TRBV25-1; J gene: TRBJ1-5; CDR3 protein: CASSGQGSNQPQHF
V gene: TRBV6-5; J gene: TRBJ2-5; CDR3 protein: CASLKIGQQETQYF
V gene: TRBV7-2; J gene: TRBJ1-2; CDR3 protein: CASSPSGLGGYTF
V gene: TRBV7-8; J gene: TRBJ1-1; CDR3 protein: CASSLGPQGANTEAFF
V gene: TRBV20-1; J gene: TRBJ1-2; CDR3 protein: CSGPSYGYTF
V gene: TRBV6-5; J gene: TRBJ1-2; CDR3 protein: CASGTPERYGYTF
V gene: TRBV29-1; J gene: TRBJ2-7; CDR3 protein: CSVAGGDTSSYEQYF
V gene: TRBV4-2; J gene: TRBJ2-1; CDR3 protein: CASSQDRGGYNEQFF
V gene: TRBV4-1; J gene: TRBJ2-7; CDR3 protein: CASSYVRGQRPNEQYF
V gene: TRBV7-9; J gene: TRBJ2-7; CDR3 protein: CASGQGDYEQYF
V gene: TRBV4-1; J gene: TRBJ1-6; CDR3 protein: CASSQEGSGHPSPLHF
V gene: TRBV28; J gene: TRBJ1-5; CDR3 protein: CASSLRWTDNQPQHF
V gene: TRBV29-1; J gene: TRBJ2-1; CDR3 protein: CSVDVASVNNEQFF
V gene: TRBV25-1; J gene: TRBJ1-2; CDR3 protein: CASSESLGFGYTF
V gene: TRBV10-3; J gene: TRBJ1-5; CDR3 protein: CAISPSAGGNQPQHF
V gene: TRBV11-3; J gene: TRBJ2-7; CDR3 protein: CASSLGWRSYEQYF
V gene: TRBV9; J gene: TRBJ1-4; CDR3 protein: CASSVGHGDEKLFF